These T cell receptor beta chains were read from a single sample in a study of cytomegalovirus exposure and HLA in healthy donors. Generated by immunoSEQ multiplex PCR, the TCRdb table keeps only in-frame clones and is missing some. Here the sample spans some 46,000 clones, roughly 92% being singletons. The specimen sequenced was PBMCs. Receptors originate from a man between 18 and 35 years old in good health and CMV-seronegative. CDR3s include the opening cysteine and the closing phenylalanine or tryptophan. D genes are given only for firm matches. A row's size may be missing; if present it is once, few, many or a size class.

j_call v_call clone_size d_call cdr3_aa cdr3_nt
TRBJ1-5 TRBV6-5 . . CASSYSADEQPQHF TGTGCCAGCAGTTACTCAGCGGATGAGCAGCCCCAGCATTTT
TRBJ2-3 TRBV5-1 . TRBD2 CASSLIGLASGGDTQYF TGCGCCAGCAGCTTGATCGGTCTGGCTAGCGGGGGAGATACGCAGTATTTT
TRBJ2-6 TRBV19 . TRBD1 CASSIDGTGGSGANVLTF TGTGCCAGTAGTATAGACGGGACAGGGGGCTCTGGGGCCAACGTCCTGACTTTC
TRBJ2-5 TRBV5-6 . TRBD1 CASSFSGTGLQETQYF TGTGCCAGCAGCTTTTCCGGGACAGGACTTCAAGAGACCCAGTACTTC
TRBJ2-5 TRBV10-3 . TRBD2 CAISSLGLAGEETQYF TGTGCCATCAGCAGCCTCGGACTAGCGGGGGAGGAGACCCAGTACTTC
TRBJ2-3 TRBV5-6 . . CASSLPGWADTQYF TGTGCCAGCAGCTTGCCGGGATGGGCAGATACGCAGTATTTT
TRBJ2-5 TRBV28 . TRBD1 CASRRDRFKETQYF TGTGCCAGCAGACGGGACAGATTCAAAGAGACCCAGTACTTC
TRBJ2-7 TRBV19 . . CASSPTDSHEQYF TGTGCCAGTAGTCCAACGGACAGTCACGAGCAGTACTTC
TRBJ2-2 TRBV19 medium-sized TRBD1 CAIGQGRTGELFF TGTGCCATCGGACAGGGAAGAACCGGGGAGCTGTTTTTT
TRBJ1-2 TRBV9 . TRBD1 CASSVGSGGNYGYTF TGTGCCAGCAGCGTAGGATCAGGGGGTAACTATGGCTACACCTTC
TRBJ1-1 TRBV28 . . CASSLGARTEAFF TGTGCTAGCAGTTTGGGGGCCCGCACTGAAGCTTTCTTT
TRBJ1-1 TRBV7-6 . . CASSLGDFALGNTEAFF TGTGCCAGCAGCTTAGGGGATTTCGCACTAGGGAACACTGAAGCTTTCTTT
TRBJ2-5 TRBV9 . . CASSVGQPNQETQYF TGTGCCAGCAGCGTAGGACAGCCTAACCAAGAGACCCAGTACTTC
TRBJ2-6 TRBV6-5 . . CASSYSRVSGANVLTF TGTGCCAGCAGTTACTCGAGAGTATCTGGGGCCAACGTCCTGACTTTC
TRBJ1-1 TRBV5-1 once . CASSQTRGTEAFF TGCGCCAGCAGCCAGACTCGGGGCACTGAAGCTTTCTTT
TRBJ2-5 TRBV7-9 . TRBD2 CASSNQAGVAETQYF TGTGCCAGCAGCAACCAAGCGGGAGTGGCGGAGACCCAGTACTTC
TRBJ2-7 TRBV18 . . CASSPGHEPYEQYF TGTGCCAGCTCACCAGGACACGAACCCTACGAGCAGTACTTC
TRBJ2-5 TRBV5-6 . . CASSPYRDKPQETQYF TGTGCCAGCAGCCCGTACCGGGACAAACCACAAGAGACCCAGTACTTC
TRBJ1-1 TRBV18 . TRBD1 CASSPRDRANTEAFF TGTGCCAGCTCACCACGGGACAGGGCGAACACTGAAGCTTTCTTT
TRBJ2-3 TRBV4-2 . . CASSQEPRVAQYF TGTGCCAGCAGCCAAGAACCCCGGGTTGCGCAGTATTTT
TRBJ2-1 TRBV7-2 . TRBD2 CASSLAREGNEQFF TGTGCCAGCAGCTTAGCGCGGGAGGGGAATGAGCAGTTCTTC
TRBJ2-3 TRBV19 . . CASSIRADTQYF TGTGCCAGTAGTATTCGGGCAGATACGCAGTATTTT
TRBJ2-1 TRBV19 . . CASSITSWNEQFF TGTGCCAGTAGTATTACTAGCTGGAATGAGCAGTTCTTC
TRBJ2-2 TRBV5-1 . . CASSLALDLGELFF TGCGCCAGCAGCTTGGCGTTAGATTTGGGGGAGCTGTTTTTT
TRBJ2-5 TRBV7-2 . TRBD2 CASSFTGLASYETQYF TGTGCCAGCAGCTTTACGGGACTAGCGAGTTACGAGACCCAGTACTTC
TRBJ1-1 TRBV6-5 . TRBD1 CASRGQGTGNTEAFF TGTGCCAGCAGGGGACAGGGGACCGGGAACACTGAAGCTTTCTTT
TRBJ1-1 TRBV6-5 . . CASSYSRGYMNTEAFF TGTGCCAGCAGTTACTCGAGGGGGTATATGAACACTGAAGCTTTCTTT
TRBJ1-4 TRBV5-1 . TRBD1 CASSRQGVSEKLFF TGCGCCAGCAGCCGACAGGGGGTTAGTGAAAAACTGTTTTTT
TRBJ2-2 TRBV28 . . CASSLGPSGYTGELFF TGTGCCAGCAGCTTAGGGCCGTCAGGGTATACCGGGGAGCTGTTTTTT
TRBJ2-1 TRBV5-4 . TRBD2 CASSLRGGNEQFF TGTGCCAGCAGCTTGCGGGGGGGCAATGAGCAGTTCTTC
TRBJ2-1 TRBV27 once TRBD1 CASSVTGNEQFF TGTGCCAGCAGTGTGACAGGGAATGAGCAGTTCTTC
TRBJ2-7 TRBV6-1 few TRBD2 CASSRLAAHEQYF TGTGCCAGCAGTAGGCTAGCGGCCCACGAGCAGTACTTC
TRBJ2-3 TRBV5-6 . TRBD1 CASSLGTGLGTQYF TGTGCCAGCAGCTTGGGGACAGGGTTAGGGACGCAGTATTTT
TRBJ1-1 TRBV10-3 . . CAIRTGVGTEAFF TGTGCCATCAGGACAGGAGTTGGCACTGAAGCTTTCTTT
TRBJ1-1 TRBV2 few . CASSVTALGRNTEAFF TGTGCCAGCAGTGTCACGGCCCTAGGTCGGAACACTGAAGCTTTCTTT
TRBJ2-1 TRBV28 . . CASSQQFSYNEQFF TGTGCCAGCAGCCAACAGTTCTCCTACAATGAGCAGTTCTTC